These T cell receptor beta chains were read from a single sample in a study of beta chain features in type 1 diabetes. The data were produced by immunoSEQ multiplex PCR, yet TCRdb's version contains in-frame clones alone and is incomplete. The sample records over 150,000 clones, about 8.1% being singletons. The source material was central memory CD4+ T cells from blood. All receptors derive from a man aged 18 to 35 in good health. CDR3s include the opening cysteine and the closing phenylalanine or tryptophan. The order of the fields is J gene, V gene, D gene, clone size, CDR3 protein, CDR3 DNA. A D gene is named only where the DNA matches it firmly. Rows give clone size only sometimes, using once, few, many, or a class for an expanded clone.

TRBJ2-3	TRBV6-1	-	few	CASTPGDTSTDTQYF	TGTGCCAGCACCCCTGGGGACACCAGCACAGATACGCAGTATTTT
TRBJ2-3	TRBV9	TRBD1	few	CASSVAGGLIDTQYF	TGTGCCAGCAGCGTAGCAGGGGGCCTGATAGATACGCAGTATTTT
TRBJ2-7	TRBV7-8	-	few	CASSSSAGLTSYEQYF	TGTGCCAGCAGCTCCAGTGCGGGACTCACCTCCTACGAGCAGTACTTC
TRBJ2-3	TRBV7-2	-	-	CASSLPSTGTQYF	TGTGCCAGCAGCTTACCCTCTACAGGGACGCAGTATTTT
TRBJ2-3	TRBV2	-	-	CASSDGGAPSTDTQYF	TGTGCCAGCAGTGATGGGGGGGCGCCTAGCACAGATACGCAGTATTTT
TRBJ2-5	TRBV7-2	-	many	CASSLGQVLVETQYF	TGTGCCAGCAGCTTAGGACAGGTCCTAGTAGAGACCCAGTACTTC
TRBJ2-3	TRBV19	-	few	CATSVGDTQYF	TGTGCCACCTCGGTTGGAGATACGCAATATTTT
TRBJ2-6	TRBV2	-	few	CASTQGSSGANVLTF	TGTGCCAGCACGCAGGGATCTTCTGGGGCCAACGTCCTGACTTTC
TRBJ1-2	TRBV28	-	few	CASSRQHYGYTF	TGTGCCAGCAGCAGACAACACTATGGCTACACCTTC
TRBJ1-1	TRBV19	-	few	CASSINRDTEAFF	TGTGCCAGTAGTATAAACAGGGACACTGAAGCTTTCTTT
TRBJ1-5	TRBV6-4	-	many	CASSEQGDQPQHF	TGTGCCAGCAGTGAACAGGGCGATCAGCCCCAGCATTTT
TRBJ1-5	TRBV30	-	few	CAWIRAGYSNQPQHF	TGTGCCTGGATCAGGGCGGGGTATAGCAATCAGCCCCAGCATTTT
TRBJ2-1	TRBV30	-	-	CAWSVLSDNEQFF	TGTGCCTGGAGTGTACTGTCCGACAATGAGCAGTTCTTC
TRBJ2-1	TRBV30	TRBD2	-	CAWGLGLAGGRSYNEQFF	TGTGCCTGGGGTCTCGGATTAGCGGGGGGCCGTTCCTACAATGAGCAGTTCTTC
TRBJ2-5	TRBV28	TRBD2	few	CASSGSGTSRETQYF	TGTGCCAGCAGTGGGAGCGGGACTTCACGGGAGACCCAGTACTTC
TRBJ1-1	TRBV7-2	-	many	CASSFGFYAFF	TGTGCCAGCAGCTTCGGGTTTTACGCTTTCTTT
TRBJ2-1	TRBV28	TRBD2	many	CASSSRREGRPNEQFF	TGTGCCAGCAGCTCCCGGCGGGAGGGCCGTCCAAATGAGCAGTTCTTC
TRBJ2-3	TRBV30	-	-	CAWSAADTQYF	TGTGCCTGGAGTGCGGCAGATACGCAGTATTTT
TRBJ1-1	TRBV18	-	few	CASSRDSMNTEAFF	TGTGCCAGCTCACGAGACAGCATGAACACTGAAGCTTTCTTT